This record concerns one TCR beta chain sequence. This sample was included in a study of T cell responses to AZD1222 COVID-19 vaccine. The method was immunoSEQ multiplex PCR; TCRdb's version includes in-frame clones alone and lacks a portion of them. The table has 100,000 to 150,000 clones, 70% to 85% seen once. The CDR3 covers 15 residues. CDR1 SGHTS and CDR2 YDEGEE come from the germline V gene. Losses at the gene ends were 4 bases for V and 2 bases for J; bases not matched to a gene: 7. The chain joins TRBV5-8 to TRBJ1-1; 8 bases fit TRBD1. Specimen: peripheral blood, collected 28 days after the second AZD1222 dose. The clonotype was recovered from an adult who received the AZD1222 COVID-19 vaccine. CDR3 loop: CASSRTGQGNTEAFF. The CDR3 DNA reads as TGTGCCAGCAGCCGGACTGGACAGGGAAACACTGAAGCTTTCTTT.